This T cell receptor beta chain was retrieved from a study of T cells expressing NK-cell markers. Study-wide results and caveats: A range of about 1.0-7.5% of CD8+ T cells consisted of dominant NKG2C+ clonotypes in a handful of donors.

One entry per CDR3 protein, without DNA, is what TCRdb gives after re-calling the 5' RACE reads. This sample contains 120,000 to 150,000 distinct CDR3 sequences. This CDR3 is built from 14 residues. On this clonotype: What it binds is not known.

This receptor was identified in a man younger than 35 in good health. The sample consisted of blood T cells: a sorted CD56 or NKG2C T cell subset, CD4+ or CD8+ T cells, or bulk PBMC T cells (not recorded which). This chain links TRBV21-1 with TRBJ1-1. TRBV21-1 has pseudogene status. The CDR3 protein is CASSKVSRNTEAFF.